Listed below are T cell receptor beta chains from one sample, sequenced in a study of T cells in narcolepsy. Method: immunoSEQ multiplex PCR; TCRdb's copy keeps in-frame clones and lacks some. This sample has 25,000 or so clones, with 85% found just once. The sequenced material came from memory (CD45RA-) CD4+ T cells from blood. These receptors all stem from a human donor in good health. Each CDR3 is given without its conserved first and last residue.

ASSLLRATDTQY	TRBV27	TRBJ2-3
ASREGGSDTQY	TRBV2	TRBJ2-3
ASSLSAGQGHTEAF	TRBV27	TRBJ1-1
ASSLQQSYNEQF	TRBV5-1	TRBJ2-1
ASSVGTGGHTEAF	TRBV9	TRBJ1-1
ASSLESDRGLSNYGYT	TRBV7-2	TRBJ1-2
ASSQDVTYSYEQY	TRBV4-1	TRBJ2-7
ASRAAGLAGNTGELF	TRBV7-6	TRBJ2-2
ASSSTGTANGYT	TRBV7-2	TRBJ1-2
ASSVGDRNNEQF	TRBV9	TRBJ2-1
ASSSLRRESTDTQY	TRBV11-2	TRBJ2-3
ASSLGGQVNTGELF	TRBV5-1	TRBJ2-2
ASSQVGQAHGEQY	TRBV4-1	TRBJ2-7
ASSSRTGGGAEAF	TRBV6-5	TRBJ1-1
ASSLSLITDTQY	TRBV27	TRBJ2-3
ASSQSDFYEQY	TRBV16	TRBJ2-7
ASSQETGDNSPLH	TRBV4-3	TRBJ1-6
ASQGGLAGSTAQF	TRBV6-1	TRBJ2-1
ASSQPTGTRFFHEQY	TRBV23-1	TRBJ2-7
ASSLGGRITGELF	TRBV11-3	TRBJ2-2
ASSTSGKKLF	TRBV28	TRBJ1-4
ASSLVRNRQETQY	TRBV27	TRBJ2-5
ASSSPVDRGDGYT	TRBV5-1	TRBJ1-2
ASSPSFTRDEQY	TRBV6-1	TRBJ2-7
ASSQLETQGIRETQY	TRBV5-4	TRBJ2-5
ASSSWKSINNEQF	TRBV6-5	TRBJ2-1